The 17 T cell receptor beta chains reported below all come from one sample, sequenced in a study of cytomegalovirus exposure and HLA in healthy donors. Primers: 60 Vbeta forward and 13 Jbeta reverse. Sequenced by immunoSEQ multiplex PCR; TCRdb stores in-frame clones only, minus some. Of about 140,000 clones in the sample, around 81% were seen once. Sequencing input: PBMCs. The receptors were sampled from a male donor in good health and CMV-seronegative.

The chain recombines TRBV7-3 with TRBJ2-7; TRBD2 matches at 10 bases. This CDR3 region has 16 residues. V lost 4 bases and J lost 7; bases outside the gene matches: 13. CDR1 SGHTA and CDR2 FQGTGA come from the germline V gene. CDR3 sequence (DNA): TGTGCCAGCAGCTCAACCCCCCTAGCGGGGGTCTGGGAGCAGTACTTC. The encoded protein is CASSSTPLAGVWEQYF.

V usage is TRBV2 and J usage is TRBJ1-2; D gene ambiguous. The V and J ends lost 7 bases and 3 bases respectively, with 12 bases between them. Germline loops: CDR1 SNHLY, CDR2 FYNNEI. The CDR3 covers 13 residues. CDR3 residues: CASKVEPDYGYTF. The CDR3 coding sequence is TGTGCCAGCAAGGTGGAGCCGGACTATGGCTACACCTTC.

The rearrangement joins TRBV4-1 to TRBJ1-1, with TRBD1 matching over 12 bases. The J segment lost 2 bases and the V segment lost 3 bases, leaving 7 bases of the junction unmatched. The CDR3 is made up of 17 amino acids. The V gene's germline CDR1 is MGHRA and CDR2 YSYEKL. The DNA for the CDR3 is TGCGCCAGCAGCCACCTTGCGGGACAGGGGGCAAACACTGAAGCTTTCTTT. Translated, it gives CASSHLAGQGANTEAFF.

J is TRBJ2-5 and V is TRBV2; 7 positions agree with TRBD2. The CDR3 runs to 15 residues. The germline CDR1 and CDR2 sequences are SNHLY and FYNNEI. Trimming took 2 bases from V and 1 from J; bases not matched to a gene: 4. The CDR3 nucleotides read TGTGCCAGCAGTGAACCCCGACTAGCCCAAGAGACCCAGTACTTC. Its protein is CASSEPRLAQETQYF.

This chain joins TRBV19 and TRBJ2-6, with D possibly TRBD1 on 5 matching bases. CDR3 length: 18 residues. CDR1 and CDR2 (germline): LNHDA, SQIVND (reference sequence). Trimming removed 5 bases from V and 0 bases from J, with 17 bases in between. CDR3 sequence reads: CASSPLQGLGSGANVLTF. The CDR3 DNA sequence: TGTGCCAGTAGTCCCCTGCAGGGTCTCGGCTCTGGGGCCAACGTCCTGACTTTC.

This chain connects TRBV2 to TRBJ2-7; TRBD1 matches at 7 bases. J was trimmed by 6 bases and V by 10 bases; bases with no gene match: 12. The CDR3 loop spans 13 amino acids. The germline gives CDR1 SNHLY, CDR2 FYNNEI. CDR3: CATLGGRYGEQYF. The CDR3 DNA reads TGTGCCACCTTAGGGGGCAGGTACGGCGAGCAGTACTTC. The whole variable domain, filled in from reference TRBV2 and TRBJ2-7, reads EPEVTQTPSHQVTQMGQEVILRCVPISNHLYFYWYRQILGQKVEFLVSFYNNEISEKSEIFDDQFSVERPDGSNFTLKIRSTKLEDSAMYFCATLGGRYGEQYFGPGTRLTVT.

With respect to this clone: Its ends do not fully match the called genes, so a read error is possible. CDR3: CASSREGTHGYPF. The CDR3 DNA follows: TGTGCCAGCAGTCGCGAGGGAACCCATGGCTACCCCTTC. The chain joins TRBV2 to TRBJ1-2; D not certain. The germline V gene has CDR1 SNHLY and CDR2 FYNNEI. The CDR3 length is 13 residues.

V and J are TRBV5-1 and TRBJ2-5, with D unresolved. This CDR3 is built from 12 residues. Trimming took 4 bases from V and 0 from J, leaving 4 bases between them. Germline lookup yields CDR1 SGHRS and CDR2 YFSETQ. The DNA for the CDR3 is TGCGCCAGCAGCCAAAACCAAGAGACCCAGTACTTC. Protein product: CASSQNQETQYF.

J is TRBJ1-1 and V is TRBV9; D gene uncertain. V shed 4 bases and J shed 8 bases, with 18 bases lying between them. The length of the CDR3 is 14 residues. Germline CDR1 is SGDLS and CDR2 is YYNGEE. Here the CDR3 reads CASSFQSRSGEAFF. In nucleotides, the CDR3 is TGTGCCAGCAGCTTTCAGTCGCGTTCAGGCGAAGCTTTCTTT.

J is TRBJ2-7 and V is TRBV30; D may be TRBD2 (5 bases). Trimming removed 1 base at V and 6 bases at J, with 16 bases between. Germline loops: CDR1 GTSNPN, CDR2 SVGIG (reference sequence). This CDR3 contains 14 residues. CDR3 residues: CAWSGAVRSVEQYF. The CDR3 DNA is TGTGCCTGGAGTGGAGCGGTCCGGTCCGTCGAGCAGTACTTC.

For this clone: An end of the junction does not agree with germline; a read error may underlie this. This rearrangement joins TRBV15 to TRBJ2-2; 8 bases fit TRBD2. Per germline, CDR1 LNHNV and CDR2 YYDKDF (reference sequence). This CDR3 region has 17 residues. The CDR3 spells CATRRVKREWDTGELFF. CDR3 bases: TGTGCCACCCGCAGAGTCAAGCGGGAGTGGGACACCGGGGAGCTGTTTTTT. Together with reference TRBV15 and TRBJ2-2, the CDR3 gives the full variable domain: DAMVIQNPRYQVTQFGKPVTLSCSQTLNHNVMYWYQQKSSQAPKLLFHYYDKDFNNEADTPDNFQSRRPNTSFCFLDIRSPGLGDTAMYLCATRRVKREWDTGELFFGEGSRLTVL.

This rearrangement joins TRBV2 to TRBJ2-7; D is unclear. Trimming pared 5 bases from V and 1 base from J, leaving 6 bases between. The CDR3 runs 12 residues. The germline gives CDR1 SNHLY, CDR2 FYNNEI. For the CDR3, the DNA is TGTGCCAGCAGTCTCGAGTCCTACGAGCAGTACTTC. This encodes CASSLESYEQYF.

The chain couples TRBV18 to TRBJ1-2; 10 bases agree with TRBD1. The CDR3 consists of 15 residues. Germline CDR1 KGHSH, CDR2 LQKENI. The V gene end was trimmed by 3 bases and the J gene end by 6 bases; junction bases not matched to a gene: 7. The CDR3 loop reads CASSPRQGAANGYTF. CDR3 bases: TGTGCCAGCTCACCTCGACAGGGGGCGGCTAATGGCTACACCTTC.

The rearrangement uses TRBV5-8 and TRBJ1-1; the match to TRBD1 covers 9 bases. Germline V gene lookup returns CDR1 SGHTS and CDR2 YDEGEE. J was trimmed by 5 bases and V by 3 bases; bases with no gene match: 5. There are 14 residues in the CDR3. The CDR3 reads CASSSGTGLTEAFF. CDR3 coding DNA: TGTGCCAGCAGCTCCGGGACAGGGTTAACTGAAGCTTTCTTT.

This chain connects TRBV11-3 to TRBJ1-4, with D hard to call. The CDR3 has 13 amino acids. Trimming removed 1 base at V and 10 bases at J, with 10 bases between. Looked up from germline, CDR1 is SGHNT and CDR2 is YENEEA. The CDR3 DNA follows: TGTGCCAGCAGCTTAGTTCACCGGGGAAAACTGTTTTTT. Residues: CASSLVHRGKLFF.

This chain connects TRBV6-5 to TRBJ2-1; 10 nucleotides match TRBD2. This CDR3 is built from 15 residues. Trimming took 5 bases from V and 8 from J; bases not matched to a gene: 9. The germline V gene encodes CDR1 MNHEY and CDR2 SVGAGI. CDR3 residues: CASSRGGAGGHEQFF. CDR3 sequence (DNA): TGTGCCAGCAGTCGCGGGGGAGCGGGAGGGCATGAGCAGTTCTTC.

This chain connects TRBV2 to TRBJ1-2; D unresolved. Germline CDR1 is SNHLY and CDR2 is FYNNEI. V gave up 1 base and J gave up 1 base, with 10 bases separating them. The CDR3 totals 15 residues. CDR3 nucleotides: TGTGCCAGCAGTGAAGGCGGTGGTGGTAACTATGGCTACACCTTC. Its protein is CASSEGGGGNYGYTF.